The T cell receptor (beta chain) under discussion was sequenced for a study of CD8 T cells in ankylosing spondylitis. Study-level results: Seemingly distinctive of ankylosing spondylitis blood was a TCR beta motif formed by eight highly homologous variants. Clones tied to disease were said to be significantly enriched in matched ankylosing spondylitis synovial fluid. CD8+ cells made up the disease-linked clones, which were relatively rare in peripheral blood.

With respect to this clonotype: Its antigen is unknown.

Molecular-barcoded quantitative 5'-RACE produced these TCR beta libraries. TCRdb used MiXCR to reprocess the 5' RACE reads, holding one entry per CDR3 protein. The table has roughly 400,000 distinct CDR3 sequences, approximately 20% seen once. The source is a male donor with ankylosing spondylitis. Sample: blood, either unsorted or a sorted T cell fraction (not recorded which).

For the CDR3, the DNA is TGTGCCAGCAGCTTGGAACGAGGACAGGATGGGAATGGCTACACCTTC. It translates to CASSLERGQDGNGYTF. This chain joins TRBV7-9 and TRBJ1-2; 7 nucleotides line up with TRBD1. Unmatched junction bases numbered 13, after V lost 3 bases and J lost 6 bases. This CDR3 is built from 16 residues. The germline V gene encodes CDR1 SEHNR and CDR2 FQNEAQ (reference sequence).